The rows below give T cell receptor beta chains drawn from one sample of a study of shared clonotypes between healthy human individuals. Sequencing used immunoSEQ multiplex PCR; TCRdb keeps in-frame clones, though not all of them. Among around 1,900,000 clones listed, around 95% were seen once. The sample comprised naive CD8+ T cells from PBMCs. All receptors come from a young man in good health. Some clones in this sample may be carry-over from other donors' samples. The CDR3 runs from the conserved cysteine through the conserved F or W. Fields, in order: V gene, J gene, D gene, clone size, CDR3 DNA, CDR3 protein. D genes are given only for firm matches. Clone size appears in some rows only: once, few, many, or a class for an expanded clone.

>TRBV7-3|TRBJ2-5|-|once
TGTGCCAGCAGCCCCACCGGGGCCGGAGAGACCCAGTACTTC
CASSPTGAGETQYF
>TRBV5-1|TRBJ2-1|TRBD2|-
TGCGCCAGCAGCTTAAAATGTAGCGGGAGGGTTTTGGTAAAAGGGGAAGGCTATGAGCAGTTCTTC
CASSLKCSGRVLVKGEGYEQFF
>TRBV27|TRBJ2-3|TRBD2|-
TGTGCCAGCAGTCCTCGACTAGCGGGAGCAGATACGCAGTATTTT
CASSPRLAGADTQYF
>TRBV7-9|TRBJ2-5|-|-
TGTGCCAGCAGCCGTTCGAAGGGGGAGGTTGAAGAGACCCAGTACTTC
CASSRSKGEVEETQYF
>TRBV11-2|TRBJ2-1|-|-
TGTGCCAGCAGCTTAGCGCCGGAGGGTTCCTACAATGAGCAGTTCTTC
CASSLAPEGSYNEQFF
>TRBV27|TRBJ2-7|TRBD2|-
TGTGCCAGCGGACTAGCGGAGACCTACGAGCAGTACTTC
CASGLAETYEQYF
>TRBV7-8|TRBJ1-5|-|-
TGTGCCAGCAGCTTAGAATCAGGGGTGGATCAGCCCCAGCATTTT
CASSLESGVDQPQHF
>TRBV10-1|TRBJ2-3|TRBD1|-
TGCGTCAGGCGACAGGGGGCGCCTCCCGGCCCAGATACGCAGTATTTT
CVRRQGAPPGPDTQYF
>TRBV18|TRBJ2-2|TRBD2|few
TGTGCCAGCTCCGGGACTACGCGGACCGGGGAGCTGTTTTTT
CASSGTTRTGELFF
>TRBV27|TRBJ2-7|TRBD1|-
TGTGCCAGCAGCCGACGGGACAGGGGATACGAGCAGTACTTC
CASSRRDRGYEQYF
>TRBV15|TRBJ2-7|TRBD1|-
TGTGCCACCAGCAGAGATCGAGGGACAGGGGCCGAGCAGTACTTC
CATSRDRGTGAEQYF
>TRBV10-3|TRBJ1-2|-|-
TGTGCCATCAGTGAGTCGGGGGGTTCCACCTTC
CAISESGGSTF
>TRBV11-3|TRBJ2-7|-|-
TGTGCCAGCAGCTTAAGAGGGGCTGGTGAGCAGTACTTC
CASSLRGAGEQYF
>TRBV27|TRBJ1-5|-|-
TGTGCCAGCAGTTTAACCGGTTGGAAGGGGGGCCATCAGCCCCAGCATTTT
CASSLTGWKGGHQPQHF
>TRBV15|TRBJ2-1|-|-
TGTGCCACCAGCAGAGTTGGGGGCCCAGGCAATGAGCAGTTCTTC
CATSRVGGPGNEQFF
>TRBV10-3|TRBJ2-5|-|-
TGTGCCATCAGGCCGGGGATGGGAGAGACCCAGTACTTC
CAIRPGMGETQYF
>TRBV2|TRBJ2-1|TRBD1|-
TGTGCCAGCAAAACCGGGACAGGGACCGGCAATGAGCAGTTCTTC
CASKTGTGTGNEQFF
>TRBV7-9|TRBJ2-1|-|-
TGTGCCAGCAGCTTAAGAACAGGCTCCTACAATGAGCAGTTCTTC
CASSLRTGSYNEQFF
>TRBV18|TRBJ2-1|TRBD1|-
TGTGCCAGCTCAGCTACAGGGGTAAGCAATGAGCAGTTCTTC
CASSATGVSNEQFF
>TRBV27|TRBJ2-7|-|-
TGTGCCAGCAGTTTATCGGGTTCCTCCTACGAGCAGTACTTC
CASSLSGSSYEQYF
>TRBV27|TRBJ1-2|-|-
TGTGCCAGCAGTTTCGGTTGGGGCTACACCTTC
CASSFGWGYTF
>TRBV9|TRBJ2-1|-|once
TGTGCCAGCAGCGTAGCTTCTTGGGATAGGAGGAATGAGCAGTTCTTC
CASSVASWDRRNEQFF
>TRBV6-5|TRBJ2-3|-|-
TGTGCCAGCAGTTCCGGACTGCGCACAGATACGCAGTATTTT
CASSSGLRTDTQYF
>TRBV5-1|TRBJ1-1|-|-
TGCGCCAGCAGCCCCCAGGTCGGGACGGCTAACACTGAAGCTTTCTTT
CASSPQVGTANTEAFF
>TRBV6-5|TRBJ2-1|-|-
TGTGCCAGCAGTTACCAGGGCCAGGGGAACTACAATGAGCAGTTCTTC
CASSYQGQGNYNEQFF
>TRBV7-6|TRBJ2-1|TRBD2|-
TGTGCCAGCAGCCCTCGGACTAGCGGTAACAATGAGCAGTTCTTC
CASSPRTSGNNEQFF
>TRBV7-9|TRBJ2-2|-|-
TGTGCCAGCAGCTGGGGCGGGTCTAACGGGGAGCTGTTTTTT
CASSWGGSNGELFF
>TRBV28|TRBJ2-7|TRBD2|-
TGTGCCAGCAGTTTCCCCGTGACGGGGGGATCCCTCCTGGAGCAGTACTTC
CASSFPVTGGSLLEQYF
>TRBV5-1|TRBJ1-1|-|-
TGCGCCAGCAGCCCCAGGGTGGTAAACACTGAAGCTTTCTTT
CASSPRVVNTEAFF
>TRBV28|TRBJ1-2|-|-
TGTGCCAGCAGCATAGCTCGAGGCTATGGCTACACCTTC
CASSIARGYGYTF
>TRBV27|TRBJ1-2|-|-
TGTGCCAGCGGCCCGGTGGACTATGGCTACACCTTC
CASGPVDYGYTF
>TRBV27|TRBJ1-1|-|-
TGTGCCAGCAGCACCTTAACAGGCACTGAAGCTTTCTTT
CASSTLTGTEAFF
>TRBV4-3|TRBJ2-1|-|once
TGCGCCAGCAGCCAGAAGGTGGGTCCATATTACAATGAGCAGTTCTTC
CASSQKVGPYYNEQFF
>TRBV7-3|TRBJ2-2|TRBD2|-
TGTGCCAGCAGCTCACCACCGACTAGCGGGGCCCCGGGGGACACCGGGGAGCTGTTTTTT
CASSSPPTSGAPGDTGELFF
>TRBV6-5|TRBJ2-1|TRBD2|-
TGTGCCAGCAGTCCGCGGGAGGCCACCTACAATGAGCAGTTCTTC
CASSPREATYNEQFF
>TRBV5-3|TRBJ2-2|TRBD1|-
TGTGCCAGAAGCCCCCAGGGGGCGGTGGACACCGGGGAGCTGTTTTTT
CARSPQGAVDTGELFF
>TRBV14|TRBJ2-7|-|-
TGTGCCAGCACGCCAGGGGCCTCCTACGAGCAGTACTTC
CASTPGASYEQYF
>TRBV4-1|TRBJ2-1|-|-
TGCGCCAGCAGCCAAGATGTCCGCAATGAGCAGTTCTTC
CASSQDVRNEQFF
>TRBV6-6|TRBJ1-2|-|-
TGTGCCAGCAGGGACGACAGCATCTATGGCTACACCTTC
CASRDDSIYGYTF
>TRBV27|TRBJ2-7|TRBD1|-
TGTGCCAGCAGTTTATCCCCCGGGACAGCTTCTTACGAGCAGTACTTC
CASSLSPGTASYEQYF
>TRBV5-1|TRBJ2-7|TRBD2|-
TGCGCCAGCAGCTTGGCTGGGGGGGTCTACGAGCAGTACTTC
CASSLAGGVYEQYF
>TRBV11-2|TRBJ2-7|-|-
TGTGCCAGCAGCTCCCAAGGGGGGGCCCTGCCCGAGCAGTACTTC
CASSSQGGALPEQYF
>TRBV6-5|TRBJ1-1|-|-
TGTGCCAGCAGTTACCTGGATTTTGGGGTCGCTGAAGCTTTCTTT
CASSYLDFGVAEAFF
>TRBV7-8|TRBJ1-2|-|-
TGTGCCAGCAGCTTGGGGACGAACTATGGCTACACCTTC
CASSLGTNYGYTF
>TRBV27|TRBJ2-1|TRBD2|-
TGTGCCAGCAGTCATAGACTAGCGGGATCCCCAAACAATGAGCAGTTCTTC
CASSHRLAGSPNNEQFF
>TRBV9|TRBJ2-1|-|-
TGTGCCAGCAGCCCCCCACCAGCCTACAATGAGCAGTTCTTC
CASSPPPAYNEQFF
>TRBV7-9|TRBJ1-1|-|once
TGTGCCAGCAGCTTAGGGACGGCAGCCCTGAACACTGAAGCTTTCTTT
CASSLGTAALNTEAFF
>TRBV27|TRBJ2-7|TRBD2|-
TGTGCCAGCAGTTTAGCTGCGGGGGGCTCCTACGAGCAGTACTTC
CASSLAAGGSYEQYF
>TRBV13|TRBJ2-1|TRBD2|once
TGTGCCAGCAGCCTATCCTCGAGCGGGAGAGCCTACAATGAGCAGTTCTTC
CASSLSSSGRAYNEQFF